The 14 T cell receptor beta chains below come from one sample, sequenced in a study of metastatic and nonmetastatic thyroid tumors. Before thyroid surgery, none of the patients had received any treatment. TCRdb re-clonotyped the PCR reads through MiXCR. The sample yields more than 90,000 clones, 10% to 15% seen once. Sequences were obtained from blood. These receptors all come from a female donor with papillary thyroid cancer or a benign thyroid nodule (not recorded which). Some clones in this sample may be carry-over from other donors' samples.

This clone was counted ten times or more. The chain combines TRBV7-9 with TRBJ2-1, with TRBD2 matching over 14 bases. This CDR3 is 17 amino acids long. The germline CDR1 and CDR2 sequences are SEHNR and FQNEAQ (reference sequence). Unmatched junction bases numbered 7, after V lost 6 bases and J lost 3 bases. CDR3 in DNA: TGTGCCAGCAGTTCTACCGGGACTAGCGGGAGCTACAATGAGCAGTTCTTC. Its protein product is CASSSTGTSGSYNEQFF.

This clone was observed a handful of times. Here the CDR3 reads CASSWVWRAVGGEQYF. CDR3 in DNA: TGTGCCAGCAGTTGGGTCTGGAGGGCTGTCGGGGGCGAGCAGTACTTC. The chain joins TRBV12-3 or TRBV12-4 to TRBJ2-7; D possibly corresponds to TRBD2 (6 bases). V dropped 4 bases and J dropped 6 bases, with 22 bases sitting between them. The CDR3 consists of 16 residues.

At least ten counts were recorded for this clone. The chain carries TRBV19 and TRBJ1-1; possibly TRBD1 for D (5 bases). From germline, CDR1 is LNHDA and CDR2 SQIVND (reference sequence). V lost 3 bases and J lost 5, with 19 bases in between. The CDR3 runs 16 residues. The CDR3 protein is CASSMQGRWLKTEAFF. The CDR3 DNA reads as TGTGCCAGTAGTATGCAGGGCAGGTGGTTAAAGACTGAAGCTTTCTTT.

Many counts were recorded for this clone. J is TRBJ2-7 and V is TRBV27, with 7 bases identical to TRBD2. The CDR3 extends over 13 amino acids. J gave up 7 bases and V 6 bases, and 9 bases lay outside the gene matches. CDR1 and CDR2 (germline): MNHEY, SMNVEV (reference sequence). For the CDR3, the DNA is TGTGCCAGCAGCCCGATCTGGGGGGGAGAGCAGTACTTC. Protein sequence: CASSPIWGGEQYF.

The sample holds many counts of this clone. This chain uses TRBV6-2 or TRBV6-3 with TRBJ2-7; D may be TRBD2 (6 bases). The germline gives CDR1 MNHEY, CDR2 SVGEGT. The CDR3 runs to 12 residues. With 6 bases removed from V and 3 bases from J, the gap between germline ends came to 9 bases. The CDR3 protein is CASSPRGYEQYF. CDR3 DNA: TGTGCCAGCAGCCCGCGGGGCTACGAGCAGTACTTC.

This clone was detected ten times or more. The V and J genes are TRBV6-1 and TRBJ2-5; possible D gene TRBD1, 6 bases. V was cut by 6 bases and J by 6 bases, with 14 bases left in between. Germline values: CDR1 MNHNS, CDR2 SASEGT. The CDR3 consists of 13 residues. The CDR3 DNA follows: TGTGCCAGCAGCTTACAGGGAAGACAGACCCAGTACTTC. Protein sequence: CASSLQGRQTQYF.

J is TRBJ1-2 and V is TRBV6-1; D is possibly TRBD1 (5 bases). The CDR3 totals 14 residues. The V gene's germline CDR1 is MNHNS and CDR2 SASEGT. The V gene lost 5 bases and the J gene lost 8 bases, with 18 bases spanning the gap. The CDR3 sequence is CASSNDNGWGGYTF. The CDR3 nucleotides are TGTGCCAGCAGTAACGACAACGGATGGGGGGGCTACACCTTC.

The V call is TRBV5-1, the J call TRBJ2-7; tentatively, D is TRBD1 or TRBD2 (5 bases each). Germline V gene data show CDR1 as SGHRS and CDR2 as YFSETQ. V was shortened by 5 bases and J by 3 bases, with 12 bases between the two germline ends. This CDR3 is 13 amino acids long. CDR3 DNA sequence: TGCGCCAGCAGTCGGGACGGAAACTACGAGCAGTACTTC. This codes for CASSRDGNYEQYF.

The chain joins TRBV28 to TRBJ2-3, with 14 positions matching TRBD2. The CDR3 totals 17 residues. The J segment lost 4 bases and the V segment lost 3 bases, leaving 6 bases of the junction unmatched. Germline values: CDR1 MDHEN, CDR2 SYDVKM. The CDR3 bases are TGTGCCAGCAGTTTGGGACTAGCGGGAGTACGGGCAGATACGCAGTATTTT. This codes for CASSLGLAGVRADTQYF. The complete variable domain, with remaining parts taken from reference TRBV28 and TRBJ2-3, reads DVKVTQSSRYLVKRTGEKVFLECVQDMDHENMFWYRQDPGLGLRLIYFSYDVKMKEKGDIPEGYSVSREKKERFSLILESASTNQTSMYLCASSLGLAGVRADTQYFGPGTRLTVL.

This clone was observed a handful of times. Being one base from a much bigger clone, this may be a read error. The chain links TRBV7-8 to TRBJ2-1, with D hard to call. V lost 2 bases and J 8 bases, leaving 4 bases between the germline ends. Germline V CDR1 and CDR2: SGHVS, FQNEAQ. This CDR3 has 11 amino acids. In DNA form, the CDR3 reads TGTGCCAGCAGCTTACGGTATGAGCAGTTCTTC. Protein product: CASSLRYEQFF.

This clone was counted ten times or more. The V and J genes are TRBV6-5 and TRBJ1-6; D gene ambiguous. V was cut by 2 bases and J by 10 bases, with 15 bases left in between. Germline V CDR1 and CDR2: MNHEY, SVGAGI. The CDR3 is 15 residues long. CDR3: CASSYGPSSQSPLHF. The CDR3 DNA sequence: TGTGCCAGCAGTTACGGCCCGTCCTCCCAGTCACCCCTCCACTTT.

This clone appeared many times. The chain employs TRBV20-1 and TRBJ2-3; possible D gene TRBD1, 5 bases. V was clipped by 7 bases and J by 2 bases, with 19 bases between them. The CDR3 has 15 amino acids. CDR1 and CDR2 (germline): DFQATT, SNEGSKA (reference sequence). The CDR3 DNA is TGCAGTGTAATCGCGATTAGGGGCACCACAGATACGCAGTATTTT. This sequence encodes CSVIAIRGTTDTQYF.

The table lists this clone with many counts. The chain recombines TRBV6-2 or TRBV6-3 with TRBJ2-2; D is unclear. Trimming stripped 0 bases from V and 6 bases from J, with 8 bases between. This CDR3 contains 14 residues. Germline-derived CDR1 and CDR2 are MNHEY and SVGEGT. CDR3 bases: TGTGCCAGCAGTTACTCTGCCAGCCCCGGGGAGCTGTTTTTT. Amino acids: CASSYSASPGELFF.

In this sample, this clone turned up many times. This sequence joins TRBV29-1 and TRBJ2-7; 9 bases agree with TRBD1. Germline lookup yields CDR1 SQVTM and CDR2 ANQGSEA. Unmatched junction bases numbered 9, after V lost 6 bases and J lost 6 bases. This CDR3 region has 13 residues. CDR3 sequence (DNA): TGCAGCGTGGGGCGGGACAGGGTCGGCGAGCAGTACTTC. Translation gives CSVGRDRVGEQYF.